Each of the 27 T cell receptor beta chains below was sequenced from the same sample in a study of CD8 T cells in Susac syndrome. RNA, at about 0.45 to 1 ug, was reverse transcribed with random hexamers. TCRdb reprocessed the immunoSEQ multiplex PCR reads with MiXCR, giving one entry per CDR3 protein. Of 150,000 to 200,000 distinct CDR3 sequences listed, 90% to 95% were seen once; the top ten hold 0.085% to 0.095%. Sequenced: CD4+ T cells from PBMCs. Every receptor here comes from a human donor with multiple sclerosis.

The chain couples TRBV27 to TRBJ2-7; 7 bases are a match to TRBD2. After removal of 10 bases from V and 6 bases from J, the junction contained 12 bases not matched to a gene. Per germline, CDR1 MNHEY and CDR2 SMNVEV (reference sequence). CDR3 length: 13 residues. The CDR3 spells CATGRARRAEQYF. The CDR3 DNA reads as TGTGCCACAGGGAGGGCCCGGCGAGCCGAGCAGTACTTC.

The CDR3 here is CASSMGVANQPQHF. The CDR3 coding sequence is TGTGCCAGCAGTATGGGAGTGGCCAATCAGCCCCAGCATTTT. The V and J genes are TRBV6-5 and TRBJ1-5; D gene unclear. Germline V lookup: CDR1 MNHEY, CDR2 SVGAGI. The CDR3 has 14 amino acids. V was pared by 5 bases and J by 3 bases, with 11 bases between.

This clonotype was detected once. This chain links TRBV15 with TRBJ1-1; the D is unclear. CDR3 length equals 15 residues. CDR1 is LNHNV, CDR2 YYDKDF, per germline (reference sequence). V lost 0 bases, J lost 5 bases, and 13 bases lay in between. The CDR3 loop is CATSREFPTGTEAFF. In DNA form, the CDR3 reads TGTGCCACCAGCAGAGAATTCCCAACGGGTACTGAAGCTTTCTTT.

The CDR3 loop is CSLTRGETQYF. The CDR3 nucleotides read TGCAGCTTGACCAGGGGTGAGACCCAGTACTTC. V is TRBV29-1 and J is TRBJ2-5, with a tentative D call TRBD1 (6 bases). Germline-derived CDR1 and CDR2 are SQVTM and ANQGSEA. The CDR3 runs 11 residues. The ends were cut back, 8 bases at V and 5 bases at J, with 12 bases in the middle.

The chain is built from TRBV23-1 and TRBJ1-1; D possibly corresponds to TRBD1 (6 bases). TRBV23-1 is an open reading frame whose function is uncertain. The CDR3 is made up of 16 amino acids. The V gene lost 0 bases and the J gene lost 3 bases, with 14 bases spanning the gap. The CDR3 nucleotides read TGCGCCAGCAGTCAATCAGGGCAGGGGCTTGACACTGAAGCTTTCTTT. Translating gives CASSQSGQGLDTEAFF.

The chain couples TRBV7-8 to TRBJ2-7; 10 nucleotides match TRBD2. J lost 1 base, V lost 2 bases, and 5 bases had no gene match. The CDR3 contains 16 residues. CDR1 and CDR2 from the germline V gene are SGHVS and FQNEAQ. In DNA form, the CDR3 reads TGTGCCAGCAGCTTAAGAGTAGCGGGAGGTTCCTACGAGCAGTACTTC. Encoded protein: CASSLRVAGGSYEQYF.

V usage is TRBV12-3 or TRBV12-4 and J usage is TRBJ2-5; D unclear. With 5 bases removed from V and 0 bases from J, the gap between germline ends came to 4 bases. The CDR3 consists of 12 residues. The CDR3 here is CASSPHQETQYF. CDR3 coding DNA: TGTGCCAGCAGTCCCCACCAAGAGACCCAGTACTTC.

The rearrangement joins TRBV3-1 to TRBJ1-2; 12 bases map to TRBD1. Germline-derived CDR1 and CDR2 are LGHDT and YNNKEL (reference sequence). V gave up 4 bases and J gave up 2 bases; unmatched junction bases: 8. The CDR3 is made up of 17 amino acids. CDR3 amino acids: CASSPDWDRGRNYGYTF. CDR3 DNA: TGTGCCAGCAGCCCGGATTGGGACAGGGGGCGGAACTATGGCTACACCTTC.

Only one count was recorded for this clonotype. The chain recombines TRBV6-5 with TRBJ2-7; a possible D gene is TRBD1 (5 bases). V lost 2 bases, J lost 1 base, and 12 bases lay in between. Germline CDR1 reads MNHEY; CDR2 reads SVGAGI. There are 15 residues in the CDR3. The CDR3 is CASSYGAAGSYEQYF. CDR3 nucleotides: TGTGCCAGCAGTTACGGGGCAGCCGGTTCCTACGAGCAGTACTTC.

The chain is built from TRBV24-1 and TRBJ2-3, with 10 bases that match TRBD2. V trimming: 3 bases; J trimming: 1 base; junction bases outside the gene matches: 3. This CDR3 has 16 residues. From germline, CDR1 is KGHDR and CDR2 SFDVKD. CDR3 sequence (DNA): TGTGCCACCAGTGATGCCGGGACTAGCGGCACAGATACGCAGTATTTT. The encoded protein is CATSDAGTSGTDTQYF.

This clonotype was counted between two and nine times. The chain joins TRBV20-1 to TRBJ2-5, with D unresolved. The germline CDR1 and CDR2 sequences are DFQATT and SNEGSKA (reference sequence). V shed 1 base and J shed 3 bases, with 6 bases lying between them. This CDR3 comprises 12 residues. The CDR3 loop is CSARAGEETQYF. The CDR3 coding sequence is TGCAGTGCTAGAGCTGGAGAAGAGACCCAGTACTTC.

The CDR3 loop is CASSPRTENTEAFF. CDR3 nucleotide sequence: TGTGCCAGCAGCCCCCGGACAGAGAACACTGAAGCTTTCTTT. The rearrangement links TRBV4-2 to TRBJ1-1, with a weak D call TRBD1 (6 bases). V was pared by 4 bases and J by 1 base, with 10 bases between. The CDR3 is 14 residues long. Germline V gene sequence: CDR1 LGHNA, CDR2 YNFKEQ.

V gene TRBV30 combines with J gene TRBJ2-3, with TRBD2 matching over 7 bases. The germline gives CDR1 GTSNPN, CDR2 SVGIG (reference sequence). Trimming at V came to 3 bases and at J to 4 bases, leaving 7 bases not matched to a gene. The CDR3 loop spans 14 amino acids. The CDR3 is CAWRGGLGADTQYF. CDR3 in DNA: TGTGCCTGGAGGGGAGGACTAGGGGCAGATACGCAGTATTTT.

The rearrangement joins TRBV5-1 to TRBJ2-1; 11 positions agree with TRBD2. The germline CDR1 and CDR2 sequences are SGHRS and YFSETQ. V lost 4 bases, J lost 8 bases, and 5 bases stayed unmatched. The CDR3 is 14 residues long. CDR3 DNA sequence: TGCGCCAGCAGCCCTGGGACTAGCGGAGATGAGCAGTTCTTC. Residues: CASSPGTSGDEQFF.

This sequence joins TRBV15 and TRBJ2-3; D is uncertain. Germline V gene lookup returns CDR1 LNHNV and CDR2 YYDKDF (reference sequence). V lost 7 bases and J 1 base, leaving 12 bases between the germline ends. The CDR3 consists of 14 residues. The CDR3 spells CATNKQLGTDTQYF. For the CDR3, the DNA is TGTGCCACCAACAAGCAGTTGGGCACAGATACGCAGTATTTT.

This clonotype was detected only once. The chain joins TRBV19 to TRBJ2-7, with TRBD2 as a possible D gene (6 bases). This CDR3 has 14 residues. V lost 5 bases to trimming and J lost 1 base, with 12 bases between them. CDR1 and CDR2 from the germline V gene are LNHDA and SQIVND (reference sequence). CDR3 sequence: CASSQRAPSYEQYF. CDR3 DNA sequence: TGTGCCAGTAGTCAGCGGGCGCCTTCCTACGAGCAGTACTTC.

The V and J genes are TRBV23-1 and TRBJ2-3; possible D gene TRBD1, 7 bases. Being an ORF, TRBV23-1 has a function that is uncertain. V was clipped by 7 bases and J by 0 bases, with 26 bases between them. CDR3 length equals 19 residues. CDR3 DNA sequence: TGCGCCAGCACAAATTCCGGGACAGATGGCGGGGCCAGCACAGATACGCAGTATTTT. Translating it yields CASTNSGTDGGASTDTQYF.

The rearrangement joins TRBV7-9 to TRBJ1-1; no clear D gene. Per the germline V gene, CDR1 is SEHNR and CDR2 is FQNEAQ (reference sequence). V lost 6 bases to trimming and J lost 4 bases, with 15 bases between them. The CDR3 sequence is 14 residues long. The CDR3 DNA sequence: TGTGCCAGCAGTTCCGGGAGCCCTGGCACTGAAGCTTTCTTT. This translates into CASSSGSPGTEAFF. The whole variable domain, filled in from reference TRBV7-9 and TRBJ1-1, reads DTGVSQNPRHKITKRGQNVTFRCDPISEHNRLYWYRQTLGQGPEFLTYFQNEAQLEKSRLLSDRFSAERPKGSFSTLEIQRTEQGDSAMYLCASSSGSPGTEAFFGQGTRLTVV.

The chain recombines TRBV3-1 with TRBJ2-6; D might be TRBD2 (5 bases). In germline, CDR1 is LGHDT, CDR2 YNNKEL (reference sequence). The V end lost 9 bases, the J end lost 0 bases, and 6 bases lay between the germline ends. This CDR3 has 13 residues. The CDR3 DNA reads TGTGCCAGTAGCGCCTCTGGGGCCAACGTCCTGACTTTC. Translating it yields CASSASGANVLTF. The variable domain in full, completed from reference TRBV3-1 and TRBJ2-6, reads DTAVSQTPKYLVTQMGNDKSIKCEQNLGHDTMYWYKQDSKKFLKIMFSYNNKELIINETVPNRFSPKSPDKAHLNLHINSLELGDSAVYFCASSASGANVLTFGAGSRLTVL.

The CDR3: CASSQSPSSDTQYF. CDR3 sequence (DNA): TGTGCCAGCAGCCAGTCCCCCAGCTCAGATACGCAGTATTTT. The chain uses TRBV7-3 and TRBJ2-3; no definite D call. V lost 5 bases and J lost 4, with 13 bases in between. Germline values: CDR1 SGHTA, CDR2 FQGTGA. This CDR3 region has 14 residues.

The rearrangement links TRBV15 to TRBJ2-2; D uncertain. Trimming removed 1 base from V and 3 bases from J, with 3 bases in between. Germline CDR1 reads LNHNV; CDR2 reads YYDKDF (reference sequence). This CDR3 has 13 residues. The CDR3 DNA follows: TGTGCCACCAGCAGAGTTTACACCGGGGAGCTGTTTTTT. It codes for CATSRVYTGELFF.

This chain joins TRBV6-5 and TRBJ1-6; 9 bases are shared with TRBD1. The CDR3 has 16 residues. With V trimmed by 3 bases and J by 4 bases, 4 bases remained unmatched. CDR1 MNHEY and CDR2 SVGAGI come from the germline V gene. CDR3 DNA: TGTGCCAGCAGTTATCGGACAGGGGCTTATAATTCACCCCTCCACTTT. This translates into CASSYRTGAYNSPLHF.

Written as DNA, the CDR3 is TGTGCCAGCAGCGATAACAAAAATAGCAATCAGCCCCAGCATTTT. Its translation is CASSDNKNSNQPQHF. V is TRBV3-1 and J is TRBJ1-5; D call uncertain. Trimming took off 5 bases at V and 0 bases at J, with 11 bases between the two ends. Germline V lookup: CDR1 LGHDT, CDR2 YNNKEL (reference sequence). The CDR3 consists of 15 residues.

With respect to this clonotype: The junction departs from the called germline gene at one end, perhaps through a read error. J is TRBJ2-2 and V is TRBV9; D possibly corresponds to TRBD2 (5 bases). Germline V gives CDR1 SGDLS, CDR2 YYNGEE. CDR3 length: 14 residues. In DNA form, the CDR3 reads TGTGCCAGCCGGATTAGCTCCATCTCCGGGGAGCTGTTTTTC. As protein: CASRISSISGELFF.

The sample holds one count of this clonotype. The rearrangement links TRBV4-1 to TRBJ2-1; D remains unclear. The germline gives CDR1 MGHRA, CDR2 YSYEKL. V was shortened by 0 bases and J by 4 bases, with 7 bases between the two germline ends. This CDR3 region has 14 residues. CDR3 in amino acids: CASSQDDRYNEQFF. CDR3 coding DNA: TGCGCCAGCAGCCAAGATGACCGATACAATGAGCAGTTCTTC.

The chain has TRBV29-1 and TRBJ2-1; D ambiguous. Germline values: CDR1 SQVTM, CDR2 ANQGSEA. Trimming took 7 bases from V and 6 from J, leaving 13 bases between them. The CDR3 spans 12 residues. The CDR3 region is CSARLVVNEQFF. In DNA form, the CDR3 reads TGCAGCGCACGGTTAGTGGTCAATGAGCAGTTCTTC.

V and J are TRBV20-1 and TRBJ1-1; possibly TRBD1 for D (5 bases). The germline V gene encodes CDR1 DFQATT and CDR2 SNEGSKA (reference sequence). Trimming cost V 0 bases and J 1 base, with 12 bases left between them. The length of the CDR3 is 15 residues. This CDR3 is CSARDGARGNTEAFF. CDR3 nucleotides: TGCAGTGCTAGAGACGGGGCCCGAGGGAACACTGAAGCTTTCTTT.